The 9 T cell receptor beta chains below were found in one sample sequenced in a study of blood T cell repertoires in COVID-19. The assay was immunoSEQ multiplex PCR, and TCRdb's table has in-frame clones only and misses some. The sample records about 200,000 clones, more than 75% being singletons. The source material was peripheral blood. The receptors stem from a woman aged 80 or over with acute or convalescent COVID-19.

The J gene is TRBJ1-2, the V gene TRBV19; 10 bases fit TRBD1. V dropped 5 bases and J dropped 8; count of bases not matched to a gene: 14. The germline V gene encodes CDR1 LNHDA and CDR2 SQIVND (reference sequence). This CDR3 region has 16 residues. The CDR3: CASSPSTGGGSSGYTF. The CDR3 DNA follows: TGTGCCAGTAGTCCGTCGACAGGGGGCGGCTCGTCCGGCTACACCTTC.

The chain joins TRBV29-1 to TRBJ2-4, with D possibly matching TRBD2 (6 bases). Trimming removed 4 bases at V and 1 base at J, with 8 bases between. The CDR3 runs 13 residues. Germline V gives CDR1 SQVTM, CDR2 ANQGSEA. The CDR3 nucleotides are TGCAGCGTTGCTCGGGGGGCCAAAAACATTCAGTACTTC. This translates into CSVARGAKNIQYF.

This clone was picked up one time. The gene calls are TRBV2 and TRBJ2-7; D is undetermined. V shed 6 bases and J shed 3 bases, with 6 bases lying between them. CDR1 is SNHLY and CDR2 is FYNNEI in the germline V gene. The CDR3 is 11 residues long. CDR3 protein: CASSTFYEQYF. CDR3 DNA sequence: TGTGCCAGCAGCACATTCTACGAGCAGTACTTC.

The chain carries TRBV5-4 and TRBJ2-7; 12 nucleotides agree with TRBD1. V lost 4 bases and J lost 3; bases outside the gene matches: 8. Germline CDR1 reads SGHNT; CDR2 reads YYREEE (reference sequence). This CDR3 region has 16 residues. CDR3 coding DNA: TGTGCCAGCAGCCCTGGGGGACAGGGGGCTGACTACGAGCAGTACTTC. Amino acid sequence: CASSPGGQGADYEQYF. Using reference TRBV5-4 and TRBJ2-7 for the parts outside the CDR3, the full variable domain is ETGVTQSPTHLIKTRGQQVTLRCSSQSGHNTVSWYQQALGQGPQFIFQYYREEENGRGNFPPRFSGLQFPNYSSELNVNALELDDSALYLCASSPGGQGADYEQYFGPGTRLTVT.

The gene calls are TRBV6-1 and TRBJ1-5, with a tentative D call TRBD1 (5 bases). V was clipped by 4 bases and J by 6 bases, with 19 bases between them. There are 16 residues in the CDR3. Germline values: CDR1 MNHNS, CDR2 SASEGT. The chain's CDR3 is CASSVEGRRRSQPQHF. The CDR3 nucleotides are TGTGCCAGCAGTGTGGAGGGGAGGCGGCGCAGTCAGCCCCAGCATTTT.

This rearrangement joins TRBV3-1 (or the pseudogene TRBV3-2) to TRBJ1-2; D not certain. This CDR3 is built from 12 residues. Germline V gene data show CDR1 as LGHDT and CDR2 as YNNKEL (reference sequence). The germline V and J ends were trimmed by 6 bases and 0 bases, with 5 bases remaining between them. CDR3 nucleotides: TGTGCCAGCAGTCGAGCTAACTATGGCTACACCTTC. Protein: CASSRANYGYTF.

The chain joins TRBV10-2 to TRBJ2-7; 9 nucleotides line up with TRBD1. Per the germline V gene, CDR1 is WSHSY and CDR2 is SAAADI. This CDR3 contains 14 residues. The trim removed 4 bases at V and 6 bases at J, leaving 7 bases unmatched. The CDR3 is CASSAGTGFSEQYF. DNA for the CDR3: TGCGCCAGCAGTGCCGGGACAGGGTTTAGCGAGCAGTACTTC.

The sample holds a few counts of this clone. This sequence joins TRBV5-1 and TRBJ1-3; D not resolved. The germline V gene has CDR1 SGHRS and CDR2 YFSETQ. The CDR3 sequence is 18 residues long. With 2 bases removed from V and 0 bases from J, the gap between germline ends came to 18 bases. The DNA of the CDR3 is TGCGCCAGCAGCTTTGGGCAGTTGAATCCTTACTCTGGAAACACCATATATTTT. Its protein is CASSFGQLNPYSGNTIYF.

J is TRBJ2-1 and V is TRBV7-2; 11 nucleotides align to TRBD2. With V trimmed by 3 bases and J by 13 bases, 5 bases remained unmatched. The CDR3 is 13 residues long. CDR1 SGHTA and CDR2 FQGNSA come from the germline V gene. This chain's CDR3 is CASSFRLAGFQFF. The CDR3 DNA is TGTGCCAGCAGCTTCAGACTAGCGGGATTTCAGTTCTTC.